The 11 T cell receptor beta chains reported below all come from one sample, sequenced in a study of blood T cells in healthy people across ages. With a J-beta primer mix and a sample-barcoded 5' primer, a second PCR ran 7 to 11 cycles. TCRdb reprocessed the 5' RACE reads with MiXCR, giving one entry per CDR3 protein. The table includes 950,000 to 1,200,000 distinct CDR3 sequences, approximately 38% detected once. Sequences were obtained from blood. The receptors come from a man younger than 35 in good health.

The chain has TRBV5-6 and TRBJ2-4; 8 bases are shared with TRBD1. In germline, CDR1 is SGHDT, CDR2 YYEEEE. V trimming: 4 bases; J trimming: 13 bases; junction bases outside the gene matches: 19. The CDR3 spans 16 residues. Here the CDR3 reads CASSLDGQGSYNKQYF. In nucleotides, the CDR3 is TGTGCCAGCAGCCTGGACGGACAGGGCTCCTACAATAAGCAGTACTTC.

This clonotype has more than one count but fewer than ten. CDR3 nucleotides: TGTGCCACCGGTCCGGGAACCAGCGGCTACACCTTC. Translated: CATGPGTSGYTF. The chain joins TRBV12-3 or TRBV12-4 to TRBJ1-2; D call uncertain. CDR3 length: 12 amino acids. V shed 10 bases and J shed 8 bases, with 17 bases lying between them.

The CDR3 region is CASSQEMGTSYNSPLHF. The CDR3 region has the DNA TGCGCCAGCAGCCAAGAGATGGGGACCTCCTATAATTCACCCCTCCACTTT. V and J are TRBV4-3 and TRBJ1-6; the D gene is possibly TRBD1 (5 bases). The germline V gene has CDR1 LGHNA and CDR2 YSLEER. The CDR3 is 17 amino acids. The V end was cut by 0 bases, the J end by 0 bases, with 9 bases between.

This clonotype was seen more than once but under ten times. The chain couples TRBV2 to TRBJ1-2, with 7 bases identical to TRBD1. The CDR3 is 15 residues long. Per germline, CDR1 SNHLY and CDR2 FYNNEI. J gave up 4 bases and V 5 bases, and 10 bases lay outside the gene matches. CDR3 DNA sequence: TGTGCCAGCAGTCCGACAGGGCGGGAAGGCTATGGCTACACCTTC. Protein sequence: CASSPTGREGYGYTF.

The J gene is TRBJ1-6, the V gene TRBV27; tentatively, D is TRBD1 (5 bases). CDR1 is MNHEY, CDR2 SMNVEV, per germline (reference sequence). V dropped 8 bases and J dropped 6 bases, with 20 bases sitting between them. This CDR3 comprises 16 residues. CDR3 coding DNA: TGTGCCAGCTACCGCGGGACCCACACCAGTAATTCACCCCTCCACTTT. Protein product: CASYRGTHTSNSPLHF.

This chain connects TRBV10-3 to TRBJ1-2; perhaps TRBD1 as D (5 bases). Germline lookup yields CDR1 ENHRY and CDR2 SYGVKD. V lost 6 bases and J lost 3, with 11 bases in between. This CDR3 is 13 amino acids long. For the CDR3, the DNA is TGTGCCATCAGCGGGGGACCTGACTATGGCTACACCTTC. Amino acid sequence: CAISGGPDYGYTF.

The J gene is TRBJ2-1, the V gene TRBV20-1, with 7 bases lining up with TRBD1. In germline, CDR1 is DFQATT, CDR2 SNEGSKA (reference sequence). This CDR3 comprises 14 residues. V lost 0 bases, J lost 7 bases, and 6 bases stayed unmatched. The CDR3 bases are TGCAGTGCTAGAGATCCGGGACAGCAAAATGAGCAGTTCTTC. It codes for CSARDPGQQNEQFF.

As for this clonotype: Possible read error: a much larger clone is one base away. This chain joins TRBV10-3 and TRBJ2-3, with TRBD2 matching 8 bases. With 5 bases clipped from V and 4 bases from J, the junction kept 11 bases outside the gene matches. This CDR3 comprises 16 residues. CDR1 and CDR2 (germline): ENHRY, SYGVKD. CDR3 DNA: TGTGCCATCAGTCCCAGGCTTAGCGGGGATTCAGATACGCAGTATTTT. Amino acid sequence: CAISPRLSGDSDTQYF.

V usage is TRBV20-1 and J usage is TRBJ1-1; the D gene is possibly TRBD1 (5 bases). V lost 0 bases and J 10 bases, leaving 9 bases between the germline ends. The CDR3 extends over 11 amino acids. Per the germline V gene, CDR1 is DFQATT and CDR2 is SNEGSKA (reference sequence). Written as DNA, the CDR3 is TGCAGTGCTAGAGATGGGACGTTAGCTTTCTTT. Its translation: CSARDGTLAFF.

The table lists this clonotype with a few counts. The chain carries TRBV27 and TRBJ2-3; D not resolved. V was cut by 8 bases and J by 6 bases, with 15 bases left in between. This CDR3 has 13 residues. Germline values: CDR1 MNHEY, CDR2 SMNVEV (reference sequence). CDR3 sequence: CASSFLLRDTQYF. DNA of the CDR3: TGTGCCAGCTCTTTCCTCCTAAGGGATACGCAGTATTTT.

The count of this clonotype is one. The rearrangement links TRBV14 to TRBJ2-3, with D perhaps being TRBD1 or TRBD2 (6 bases each). Germline assignment: CDR1 SGHDN and CDR2 FVKESK. The V and J ends lost 0 bases and 3 bases respectively, with 19 bases between them. The CDR3 extends over 18 amino acids. The CDR3 nucleotides read TGTGCCAGCAGCCAAGAAATGAGCCGAATAGGGGGGACAGATACGCAGTATTTT. This encodes CASSQEMSRIGGTDTQYF.